This TCR beta chain was identified in a study of Ad26.COV2.S vaccination and SARS-CoV-2 variants. The wider study: COV1001, an Ad26.COV2.S trial, supplied this vaccine-arm donor.

TCRdb keeps only in-frame clones here, not all; method: immunoSEQ multiplex PCR. The data show 300,000 to 450,000 clones, 85% seen once. CDR1 and CDR2 (germline): KGHSH, LQKENI. Trimming left V 1 base short and J 5 bases short, with 5 bases between. The length of the CDR3 is 12 residues. Documented treatment: about 20 received Ad26.COV2.S at low or high dose, single or two shots; five or six received placebo; per-sample allocation not given. Repertoires come from day 63 after the first vaccine or placebo injection. The source is a person between 18 and 65 years old who received the Ad26.COV2.S COVID-19 vaccine or a placebo. J is TRBJ1-1 and V is TRBV18; no definite D call. This material consisted of peripheral blood, taken in a trial of Ad26.COV2.S vaccine versus placebo. CDR3 amino acids: CASSPLGTEAFF. CDR3 DNA: TGTGCCAGCTCACCACTCGGGACTGAAGCTTTCTTT.